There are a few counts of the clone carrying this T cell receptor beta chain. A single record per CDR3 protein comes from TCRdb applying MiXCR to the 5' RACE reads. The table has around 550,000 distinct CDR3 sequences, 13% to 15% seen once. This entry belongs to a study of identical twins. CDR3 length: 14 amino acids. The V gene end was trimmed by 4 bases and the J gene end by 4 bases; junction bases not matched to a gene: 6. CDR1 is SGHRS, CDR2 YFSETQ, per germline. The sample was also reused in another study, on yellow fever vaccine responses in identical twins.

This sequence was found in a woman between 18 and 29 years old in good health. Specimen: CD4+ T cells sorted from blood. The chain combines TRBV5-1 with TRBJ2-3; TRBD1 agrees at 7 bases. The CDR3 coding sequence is TGCGCCAGCAGCATTGGACAGGTTTCAGATACGCAGTATTTT. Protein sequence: CASSIGQVSDTQYF.